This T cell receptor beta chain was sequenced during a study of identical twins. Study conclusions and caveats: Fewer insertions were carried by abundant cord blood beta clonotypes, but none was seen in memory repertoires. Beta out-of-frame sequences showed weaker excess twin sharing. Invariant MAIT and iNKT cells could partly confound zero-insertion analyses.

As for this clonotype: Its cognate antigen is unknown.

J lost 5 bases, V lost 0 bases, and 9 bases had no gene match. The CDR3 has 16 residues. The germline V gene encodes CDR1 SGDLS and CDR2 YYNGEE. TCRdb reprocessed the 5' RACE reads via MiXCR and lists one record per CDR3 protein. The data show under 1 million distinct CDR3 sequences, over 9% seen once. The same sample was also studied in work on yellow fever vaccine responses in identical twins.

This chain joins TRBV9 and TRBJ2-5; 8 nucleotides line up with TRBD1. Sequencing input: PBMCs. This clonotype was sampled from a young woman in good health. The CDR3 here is CASSVGTGGVWETQYF. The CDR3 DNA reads TGTGCCAGCAGCGTAGGTACAGGGGGAGTTTGGGAGACCCAGTACTTC.